This T cell receptor (beta chain) was identified during a study of cytomegalovirus exposure and HLA in healthy donors. Background on the study: For the approximately 360 genotyped donors, around 76% fell within the Caucasian-associated ancestry cluster.

Study observations and caveats: In a later analysis, about 17,000 TCR beta sequences were associated with HLA alleles at 0.05 false discovery rate. Diagnosis of cytomegalovirus status made by the classifier reportedly showed high specificity and sensitivity.

It was with 60 Vbeta and 13 Jbeta primers that the PCR ran. TCRdb keeps only in-frame clones here, not all; method: immunoSEQ multiplex PCR. Seen here are roughly 150,000 clones, 70% to 80% observed once, and the top ten hold about 1.3%. The length of the CDR3 is 15 residues. Germline V gene sequence: CDR1 SGDLS, CDR2 YYNGEE. J was trimmed by 8 bases and V by 3 bases; bases with no gene match: 6. This clone was seen a single time. What it binds is unknown. The rearrangement uses TRBV9 and TRBJ1-6; 9 bases are shared with TRBD1. This clonotype was sampled from a man under 40 in good health and CMV-seronegative. The sample taken for sequencing was PBMCs. CDR3 sequence (DNA): TGTGCCAGCAGCGCAGAAACAGGGGGCGATTCACCCCTCCACTTT. It is translated as CASSAETGGDSPLHF.